This is a list of T cell receptor beta chains from one sample in a study of monozygotic twins with inflammatory bowel disease. After re-calling the 5' RACE reads, TCRdb lists one entry per CDR3 protein, DNA absent. This repertoire includes roughly 320,000 distinct CDR3 sequences. The sequenced material came from blood. The source of these receptors is a human donor with ulcerative colitis or Crohn's disease, or a healthy co-twin of an affected twin (not recorded which). Each CDR3 is given with its conserved first and last residue.

j_gene,v_gene,CDR3aa
TRBJ2-2,TRBV6-5,CASSYSGQVNTGELFF
TRBJ2-1,TRBV21-1,CASSLRQGGNEQFF
TRBJ2-7,TRBV19,CASTPTGGSYEQYF
TRBJ2-2,TRBV12-3/TRBV12-4,CASSLRGTGELFF
TRBJ1-1,TRBV12-3/TRBV12-4,CASSYSIGQGGTEAFF
TRBJ2-3,TRBV5-8,CASSLAGAYTDTQYF
TRBJ2-1,TRBV19,CASSIFQLKEQFF
TRBJ2-1,TRBV28,CASSSERGNEQFF
TRBJ2-2,TRBV7-2,CASSRQQGGELFF
TRBJ1-2,TRBV18,CASSIASGESYGYTF
TRBJ1-5,TRBV7-8,CASSLVRRQPQHF